This record looks at one TCR beta chain sequence and its context. What it binds is not known. There are 15 residues in the CDR3. V trimming: 0 bases; J trimming: 7 bases; junction bases outside the gene matches: 3. CDR1 and CDR2 from the germline V gene are MGHRA and YSYEKL. This specimen belongs to a study of T cell responses to AZD1222 COVID-19 vaccine. Overall study findings and caveats: Donors in the cohort were predominantly white British and more often female, and clonal diversity was possibly underestimated. Researchers took repertoire samples only after the peak T cell response had come.

TCRdb's table, derived via immunoSEQ multiplex PCR, lists solely in-frame clones and lacks some. This table holds around 190,000 clones, 85% to 95% found once. This sequence joins TRBV4-1 and TRBJ1-4; 9 bases map to TRBD1. The source material was peripheral blood, sampled on day 0 of AZD1222 vaccination. The source of this sequence is an adult in good health. CDR3 amino acids: CASSQEGQGAEKLFF. CDR3 bases: TGCGCCAGCAGCCAAGAGGGACAGGGTGCTGAAAAACTGTTTTTT.